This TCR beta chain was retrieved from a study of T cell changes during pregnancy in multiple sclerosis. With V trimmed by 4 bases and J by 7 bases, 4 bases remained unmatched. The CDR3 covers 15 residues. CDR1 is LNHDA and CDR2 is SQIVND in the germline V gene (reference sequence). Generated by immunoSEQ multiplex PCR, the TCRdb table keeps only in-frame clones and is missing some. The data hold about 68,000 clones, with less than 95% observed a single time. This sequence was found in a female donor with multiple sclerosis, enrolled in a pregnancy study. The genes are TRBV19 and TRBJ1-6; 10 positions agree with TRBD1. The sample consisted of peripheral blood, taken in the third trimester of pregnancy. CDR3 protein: CASSTWDRGNSPLHF. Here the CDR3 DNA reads TGTGCCAGTAGTACTTGGGACAGGGGCAATTCACCCCTCCACTTT.